This T cell receptor (beta chain) was identified during a study of immune evolution from preneoplasia to lung adenocarcinoma. The assay was immunoSEQ multiplex PCR, and TCRdb's table has in-frame clones only and misses some. The repertoire holds some 15,000 clones, 80% to 90% seen once, with around 4% in the top ten. Losses at the gene ends were 7 bases for V and 6 bases for J; bases not matched to a gene: 9. Germline V gene sequence: CDR1 SGHDN, CDR2 FVKESK. The length of the CDR3 is 13 residues. The sequence derives from a person between 65 and 79 years old with lung adenocarcinoma. Specimen: FFPE minimally invasive lung adenocarcinoma tissue. The gene calls are TRBV14 and TRBJ2-7; 7 nucleotides align to TRBD1. CDR3 in DNA: TGTGCCAGCAACCTACAGGGGACGGGCGAGCAGTACTTC. It codes for CASNLQGTGEQYF.